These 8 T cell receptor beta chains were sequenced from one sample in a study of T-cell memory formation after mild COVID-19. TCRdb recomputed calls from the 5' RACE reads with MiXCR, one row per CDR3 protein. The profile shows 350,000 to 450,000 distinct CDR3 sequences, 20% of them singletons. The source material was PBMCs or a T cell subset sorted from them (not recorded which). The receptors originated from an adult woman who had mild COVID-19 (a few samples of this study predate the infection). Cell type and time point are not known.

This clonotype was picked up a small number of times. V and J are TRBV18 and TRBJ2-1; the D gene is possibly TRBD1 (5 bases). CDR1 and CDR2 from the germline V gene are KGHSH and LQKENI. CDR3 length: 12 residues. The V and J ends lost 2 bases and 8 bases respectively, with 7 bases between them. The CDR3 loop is CASSPGADEQFF. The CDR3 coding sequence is TGTGCCAGCTCACCAGGGGCCGATGAGCAGTTCTTC.

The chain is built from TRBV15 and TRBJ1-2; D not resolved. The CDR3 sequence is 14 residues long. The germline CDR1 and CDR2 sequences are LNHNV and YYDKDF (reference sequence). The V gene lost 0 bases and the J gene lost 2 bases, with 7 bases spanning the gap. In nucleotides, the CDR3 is TGTGCCACCAGCAGAGATGAAAGAAACTATGGCTACACCTTC. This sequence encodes CATSRDERNYGYTF.

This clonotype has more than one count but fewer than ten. The CDR3 loop is CASSPRAGDNSPLHF. The CDR3 DNA reads TGTGCCAGCTCACCACGGGCAGGGGATAATTCACCCCTCCACTTT. The V and J genes are TRBV18 and TRBJ1-6; possible D gene TRBD1, 6 bases. CDR3 length: 15 amino acids. CDR1 and CDR2 from the germline V gene are KGHSH and LQKENI. The V end lost 1 base, the J end lost 5 bases, and 9 bases lay between the germline ends.

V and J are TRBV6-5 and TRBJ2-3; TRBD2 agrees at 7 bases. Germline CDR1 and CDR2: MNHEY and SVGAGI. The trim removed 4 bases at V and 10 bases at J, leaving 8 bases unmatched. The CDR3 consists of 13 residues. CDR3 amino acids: CASSSTGRDAQYF. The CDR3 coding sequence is TGTGCCAGCAGTTCCACGGGGAGGGATGCGCAGTATTTT.

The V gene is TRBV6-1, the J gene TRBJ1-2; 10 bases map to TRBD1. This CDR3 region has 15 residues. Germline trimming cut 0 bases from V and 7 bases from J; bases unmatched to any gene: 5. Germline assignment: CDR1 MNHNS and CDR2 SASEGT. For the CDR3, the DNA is TGTGCCAGCAGTGAAGCTGGGGACAGGGGCGGTGGCTACACCTTC. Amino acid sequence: CASSEAGDRGGGYTF.

CDR3 in DNA: TGTGCCATCTTGGGCTCGGGCCCTGAAGCTTTCTTT. Residues: CAILGSGPEAFF. The rearrangement links TRBV7-8 to TRBJ1-1, with unresolved D. V was clipped by 10 bases and J by 6 bases, with 15 bases between them. This CDR3 comprises 12 residues. Per germline, CDR1 SGHVS and CDR2 FQNEAQ.

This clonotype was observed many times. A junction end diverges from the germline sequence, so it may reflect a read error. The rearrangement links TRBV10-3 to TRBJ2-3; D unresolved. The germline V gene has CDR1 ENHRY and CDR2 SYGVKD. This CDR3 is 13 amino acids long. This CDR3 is CAISEPPQDPQYF. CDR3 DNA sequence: TGTGCCATCAGTGAGCCCCCTCAAGATCCGCAGTATTTT.

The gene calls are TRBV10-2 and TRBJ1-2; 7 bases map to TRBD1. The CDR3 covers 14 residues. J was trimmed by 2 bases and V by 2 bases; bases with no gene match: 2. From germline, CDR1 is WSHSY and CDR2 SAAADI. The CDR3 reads CASSETTGNYGYTF. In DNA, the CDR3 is TGCGCCAGCAGTGAGACGACAGGGAACTATGGCTACACCTTC.